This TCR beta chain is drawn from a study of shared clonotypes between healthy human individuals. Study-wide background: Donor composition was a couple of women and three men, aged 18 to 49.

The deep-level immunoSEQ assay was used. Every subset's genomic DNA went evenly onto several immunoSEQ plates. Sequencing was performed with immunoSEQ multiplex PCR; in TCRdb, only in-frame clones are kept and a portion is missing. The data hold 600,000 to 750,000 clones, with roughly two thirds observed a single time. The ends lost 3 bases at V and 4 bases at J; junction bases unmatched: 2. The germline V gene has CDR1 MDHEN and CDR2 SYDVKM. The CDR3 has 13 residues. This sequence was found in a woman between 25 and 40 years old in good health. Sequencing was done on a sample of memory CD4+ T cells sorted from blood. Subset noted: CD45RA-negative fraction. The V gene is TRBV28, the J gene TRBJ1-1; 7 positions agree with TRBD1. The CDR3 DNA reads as TGTGCCAGCAGTTTGGACAGGAGCACTGAAGCTTTCTTT. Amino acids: CASSLDRSTEAFF.